This TCR beta chain originates from a study of T cells in Graves' hyperthyroidism and ophthalmopathy. The CDR3 is 15 residues long. V lost 4 bases to trimming and J lost 3 bases; unmatched junction nucleotides: 8. Germline loops: CDR1 LGHNA, CDR2 YSLEER. This clonotype appeared many times. As yet, its antigen is unknown. The source material, RNA transcripts, was used to amplify TCR beta CDR3 regions. With the HTBI primer set, the TCR CDR3 went through a first round of RT-PCR. TCRdb analysed the multiplex PCR reads with MiXCR anew, one entry per CDR3 protein. The table includes 700,000 to 850,000 distinct CDR3 sequences, just over 35% detected once. Overall study findings and caveats: Also found in blood were most expanded thyroid clonotypes above 0.001.

The sequencing input was blood. The chain couples TRBV4-3 to TRBJ2-5, with 7 bases that match TRBD2. This sequence originates from a woman aged 40 to 55 with Graves' hyperthyroidism. The CDR3 nucleotides read TGCGCCAGCAGCCCCCAAGTGCTAGCGGAAGAGACCCAGTACTTC. Amino acids: CASSPQVLAEETQYF.